This T cell receptor (beta chain) was documented in a study of blood T cells in healthy people across ages. This clonotype came up a few times. Germline V lookup: CDR1 LGHDT, CDR2 YNNKEL (reference sequence). With V trimmed by 0 bases and J by 4 bases, 8 bases remained unmatched. The length of the CDR3 is 17 residues. PCR was performed a second time for about 7 to 11 cycles using a sample-barcoded 5' primer and a J-beta primer mix. From each sample, at least 2.5 million paired-end reads containing CDR3 were obtained. TCRdb re-called the 5' RACE reads through MiXCR, storing one row per CDR3 protein. The profile covers 550,000 to 650,000 distinct CDR3 sequences, with about 28% appearing a single time and less than 20% taken by the ten largest.

Specimen: blood. This clonotype originated in a woman over 75 in good health. The J gene is TRBJ2-5, the V gene TRBV3-1, with 10 bases fitting TRBD2. This chain's CDR3 is CASSQERPSGGGETQYF. Written as DNA, the CDR3 is TGTGCCAGCAGCCAAGAACGTCCTAGCGGGGGTGGAGAGACCCAGTACTTC.